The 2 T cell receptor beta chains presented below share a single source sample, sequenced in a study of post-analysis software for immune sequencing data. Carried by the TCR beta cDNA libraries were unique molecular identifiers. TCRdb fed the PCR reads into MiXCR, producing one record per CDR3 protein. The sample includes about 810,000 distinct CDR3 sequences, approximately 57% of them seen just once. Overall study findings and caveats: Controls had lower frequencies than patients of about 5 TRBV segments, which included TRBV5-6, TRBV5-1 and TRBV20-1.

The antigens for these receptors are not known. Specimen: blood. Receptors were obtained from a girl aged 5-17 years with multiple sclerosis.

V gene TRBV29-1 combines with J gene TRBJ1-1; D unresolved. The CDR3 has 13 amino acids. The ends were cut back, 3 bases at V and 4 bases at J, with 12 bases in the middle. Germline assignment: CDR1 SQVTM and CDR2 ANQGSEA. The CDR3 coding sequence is TGCAGCGTTGAGAACAGACTGACCACTGAAGCTTTCTTT. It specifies CSVENRLTTEAFF.

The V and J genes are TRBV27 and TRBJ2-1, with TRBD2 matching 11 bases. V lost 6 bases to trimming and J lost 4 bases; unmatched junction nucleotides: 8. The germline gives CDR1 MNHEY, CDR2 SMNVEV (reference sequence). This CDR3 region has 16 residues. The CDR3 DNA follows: TGTGCCAGCAGACGATCCGGGACTAGCGGTTACAATGAGCAGTTCTTC. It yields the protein CASRRSGTSGYNEQFF.